Shown below are 7 T cell receptor beta chains from a single sample sequenced in a study of blood T cell repertoires in COVID-19. Profiling relied on immunoSEQ multiplex PCR, and the TCRdb table lists in-frame clones only, not all of them. The sample records some 350,000 clones, around 91% being singletons. The sample comprised peripheral blood. These receptors were taken from a woman aged 18-30 years who had recovered from COVID-19.

This chain links TRBV12-3 or TRBV12-4 with TRBJ1-1; D is undetermined. V was shortened by 2 bases and J by 5 bases, with 9 bases between the two germline ends. There are 13 residues in the CDR3. DNA for the CDR3: TGTGCCAGCAGTTTAATCCCGGGGACTGAAGCTTTCTTT. Its protein is CASSLIPGTEAFF.

The CDR3 DNA reads TGTGCCAGCAGCTTAGCGAGCCTAGCGGGAGGCAATGAGCAGTTCTTC. It translates to CASSLASLAGGNEQFF. The chain couples TRBV7-2 to TRBJ2-1; 11 nucleotides match TRBD2. J gave up 6 bases and V 0 bases, and 4 bases lay outside the gene matches. The CDR3 covers 16 residues. Germline V gene sequence: CDR1 SGHTA, CDR2 FQGNSA.

V is TRBV28 and J is TRBJ2-3, with 9 bases identical to TRBD1. V was clipped by 6 bases and J by 10 bases; unmatched bases: 20. The CDR3 has 17 amino acids. Per germline, CDR1 MDHEN and CDR2 SYDVKM. CDR3 sequence: CASSRPGQGLSSKSQYF. CDR3 nucleotides: TGTGCCAGCAGCCGGCCGGGACAGGGTCTTTCTAGCAAATCGCAGTATTTT.

This chain uses TRBV12-3 or TRBV12-4 with TRBJ1-4; the D is unclear. V was cut by 2 bases and J by 5 bases, with 6 bases left in between. This CDR3 is 13 amino acids long. The CDR3 protein is CASSLWENEKLFF. DNA of the CDR3: TGTGCCAGCAGTTTATGGGAGAATGAAAAACTGTTTTTT.

The sample holds one count of this clone. The chain recombines TRBV6-5 with TRBJ1-6; possible D gene TRBD1, 6 bases. The CDR3 consists of 15 residues. V dropped 8 bases and J dropped 6 bases, with 17 bases sitting between them. Germline CDR1 is MNHEY and CDR2 is SVGAGI. As DNA, the CDR3 is TGTGCCAGCCTGCTGACAAGGGGGAGTAATTCACCCCTCCACTTT. Its protein is CASLLTRGSNSPLHF.

The chain has TRBV30 and TRBJ1-5; 7 bases fit TRBD1. The V segment lost 0 bases and the J segment 0 bases; nucleotides outside the gene matches: 2. In germline, CDR1 is GTSNPN, CDR2 SVGIG (reference sequence). This CDR3 contains 15 residues. CDR3 in amino acids: CAWSVGQYSNQPQHF. For the CDR3, the DNA is TGTGCCTGGAGTGTGGGACAGTATAGCAATCAGCCCCAGCATTTT.

V usage is TRBV12-3 or TRBV12-4 and J usage is TRBJ1-1; no clear D gene. Between the trimmed V and J ends, which lost 3 bases and 1 base, there was a span of 6 bases. This CDR3 has 13 amino acids. Here the CDR3 reads CASSFRKNTEAFF. The DNA of the CDR3 is TGTGCCAGCAGTTTCAGGAAGAACACTGAAGCTTTCTTT.